This TCR beta chain was profiled in a study of Ad26.COV2.S vaccination and SARS-CoV-2 variants. Study results and limitations: The TCR breadth and depth analyses may have produced an underestimate of total T cell responses. Across vaccine and placebo recipients, the breadth of non-spike TCRs was similar. Reported post-vaccination CD8+ and CD4+ T cell responses to spike showed substantial breadth. Vaccinated individuals (as opposed to placebo recipients) had higher spike-specific TCR breadth.

TCRdb's copy holds only in-frame clones and misses some; the assay was immunoSEQ multiplex PCR. The table shows some 39,000 clones, with roughly 84% occurring only once. With regard to this clone: No antigen is known for it.

This receptor was obtained from a human donor who had recovered from COVID-19. The sample consisted of peripheral blood, taken after recovery from COVID-19.

CDR3 nucleotides: TGTGCCAGCAGCCCGCGGACAGATTCCTACGAGCAGTACTTC. Its translation: CASSPRTDSYEQYF. The chain employs TRBV6-5 and TRBJ2-7, with D maybe TRBD1 (6 bases). V gave up 6 bases and J gave up 1 base, with 13 bases separating them. This CDR3 comprises 14 residues. CDR1 and CDR2 from the germline V gene are MNHEY and SVGAGI.